This T cell receptor beta chain derives from a study of blood T cells in healthy people across ages. The study's findings and limits: The study found TCR beta diversity correlated strongly with naive T cell percentage. Long-lived donors carried more naive CD4+ cells and greater diversity than aged donors.

Together with a sample-barcoded 5' primer, a J-beta primer mix was included in a second PCR lasting about 7 to 12 cycles. All cDNA molecules were each tagged by a template-switch adaptor with 12 random nucleotides. TCRdb processed the 5' RACE reads anew with MiXCR; each CDR3 protein has one entry. Of around 1.7 million distinct CDR3 sequences listed, 28% are singletons. CDR3 length: 11 residues. Looked up from germline, CDR1 is DFQATT and CDR2 is SNEGSKA (reference sequence). Trimming took 3 bases from V and 4 from J, leaving 7 bases between them. This clonotype was counted only a few times. Its antigen is unknown. Healthy individuals of Caucasian origin from Russia, aged roughly 6 to 90, served as donors.

This chain connects TRBV20-1 to TRBJ2-7; D is ambiguous. Specimen: blood. The clonotype originates from a woman in her thirties in good health. CDR3 protein: CSASQVYEQYF. The CDR3 nucleotides are TGCAGTGCTAGTCAGGTGTACGAGCAGTACTTC.